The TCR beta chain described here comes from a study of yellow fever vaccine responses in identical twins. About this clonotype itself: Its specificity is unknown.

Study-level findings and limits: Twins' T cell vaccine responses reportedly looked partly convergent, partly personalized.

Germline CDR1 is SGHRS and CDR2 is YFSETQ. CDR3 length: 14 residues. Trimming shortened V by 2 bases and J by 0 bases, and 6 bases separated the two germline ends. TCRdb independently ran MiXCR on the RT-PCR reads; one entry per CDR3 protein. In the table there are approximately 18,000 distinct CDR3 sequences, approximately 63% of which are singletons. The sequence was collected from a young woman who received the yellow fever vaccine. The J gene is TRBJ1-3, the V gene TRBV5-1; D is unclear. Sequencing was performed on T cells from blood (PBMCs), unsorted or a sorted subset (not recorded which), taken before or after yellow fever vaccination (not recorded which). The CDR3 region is CASSFTPSGNTIYF. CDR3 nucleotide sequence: TGCGCCAGCAGCTTTACGCCCTCTGGAAACACCATATATTTT.